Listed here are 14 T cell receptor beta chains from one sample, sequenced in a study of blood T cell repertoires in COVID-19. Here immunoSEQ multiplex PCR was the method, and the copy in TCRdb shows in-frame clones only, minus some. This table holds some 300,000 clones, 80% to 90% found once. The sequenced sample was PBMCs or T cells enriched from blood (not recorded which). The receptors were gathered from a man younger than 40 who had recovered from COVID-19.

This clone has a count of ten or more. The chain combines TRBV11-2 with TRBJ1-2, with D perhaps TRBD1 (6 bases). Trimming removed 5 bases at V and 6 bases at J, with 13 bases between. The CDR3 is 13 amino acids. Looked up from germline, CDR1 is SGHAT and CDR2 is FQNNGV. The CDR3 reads CASSLPGENGYTF. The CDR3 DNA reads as TGTGCCAGCAGCCTTCCAGGGGAGAATGGCTACACCTTC. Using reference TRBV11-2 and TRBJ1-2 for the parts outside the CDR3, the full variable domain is EAGVAQSPRYKIIEKRQSVAFWCNPISGHATLYWYQQILGQGPKLLIQFQNNGVVDDSQLPKDRFSAERLKGVDSTLKIQPAKLEDSAVYLCASSLPGENGYTFGSGTRLTVV.

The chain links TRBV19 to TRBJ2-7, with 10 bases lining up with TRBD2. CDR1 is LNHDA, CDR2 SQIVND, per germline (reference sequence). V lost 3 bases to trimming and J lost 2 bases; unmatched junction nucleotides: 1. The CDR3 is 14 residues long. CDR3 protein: CASSIGLAAYEQYF. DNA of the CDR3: TGTGCCAGTAGTATTGGACTAGCGGCCTACGAGCAGTACTTC. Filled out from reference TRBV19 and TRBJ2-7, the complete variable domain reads DGGITQSPKYLFRKEGQNVTLSCEQNLNHDAMYWYRQDPGQGLRLIYYSQIVNDFQKGDIAEGYSVSREKKESFPLTVTSAQKNPTAFYLCASSIGLAAYEQYFGPGTRLTVT.

The CDR3, as DNA: TGTGCCACCAGCAGACCCGACGGGACATCTAATGAGCAGTTCTTC. It yields the protein CATSRPDGTSNEQFF. This chain joins TRBV15 and TRBJ2-1; tentatively, D is TRBD1 (6 bases). CDR1 and CDR2 from the germline V gene are LNHNV and YYDKDF (reference sequence). This CDR3 has 15 amino acids. The V end was cut by 2 bases, the J end by 7 bases, with 15 bases between.

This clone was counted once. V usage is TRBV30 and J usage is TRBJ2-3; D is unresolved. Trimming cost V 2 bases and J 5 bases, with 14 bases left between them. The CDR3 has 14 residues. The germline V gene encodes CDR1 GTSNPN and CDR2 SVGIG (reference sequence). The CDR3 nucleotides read TGTGCCTGGAGTCACAAGTTTAAGCGAGATACGCAGTATTTT. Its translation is CAWSHKFKRDTQYF.

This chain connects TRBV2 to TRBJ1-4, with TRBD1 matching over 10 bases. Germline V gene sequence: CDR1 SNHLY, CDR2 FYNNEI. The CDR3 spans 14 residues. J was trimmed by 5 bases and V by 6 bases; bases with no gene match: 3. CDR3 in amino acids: CASRWTGGNEKLFF. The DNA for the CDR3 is TGTGCCAGCAGGTGGACAGGGGGAAATGAAAAACTGTTTTTT. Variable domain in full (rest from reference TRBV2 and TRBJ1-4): EPEVTQTPSHQVTQMGQEVILRCVPISNHLYFYWYRQILGQKVEFLVSFYNNEISEKSEIFDDQFSVERPDGSNFTLKIRSTKLEDSAMYFCASRWTGGNEKLFFGSGTQLSVL.

In DNA, the CDR3 is TGTGCCAGCAGATCAAGAAGGACAGGGGAGAATCAGCCCCAGCATTTT. It codes for CASRSRRTGENQPQHF. V and J are TRBV2 and TRBJ1-5; TRBD1 aligns across 9 bases. V dropped 6 bases and J dropped 4; count of bases not matched to a gene: 10. Germline CDR1 reads SNHLY; CDR2 reads FYNNEI. CDR3 length equals 16 residues. Drawing the rest from reference TRBV2 and TRBJ1-5, the complete variable domain is EPEVTQTPSHQVTQMGQEVILRCVPISNHLYFYWYRQILGQKVEFLVSFYNNEISEKSEIFDDQFSVERPDGSNFTLKIRSTKLEDSAMYFCASRSRRTGENQPQHFGDGTRLSIL.

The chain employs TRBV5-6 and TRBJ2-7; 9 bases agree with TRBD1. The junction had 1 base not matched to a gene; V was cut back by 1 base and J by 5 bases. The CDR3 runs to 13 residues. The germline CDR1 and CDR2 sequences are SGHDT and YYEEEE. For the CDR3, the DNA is TGTGCCAGCAGCTTGACAGGGGGCGACGAGCAGTACTTC. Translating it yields CASSLTGGDEQYF.

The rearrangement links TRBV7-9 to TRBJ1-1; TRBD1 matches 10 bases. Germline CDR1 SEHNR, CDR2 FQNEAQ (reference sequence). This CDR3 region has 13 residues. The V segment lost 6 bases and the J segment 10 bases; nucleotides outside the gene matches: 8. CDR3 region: CASRPGQGSGAFF. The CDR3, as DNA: TGTGCCAGCAGGCCGGGACAGGGGTCAGGAGCTTTCTTT.

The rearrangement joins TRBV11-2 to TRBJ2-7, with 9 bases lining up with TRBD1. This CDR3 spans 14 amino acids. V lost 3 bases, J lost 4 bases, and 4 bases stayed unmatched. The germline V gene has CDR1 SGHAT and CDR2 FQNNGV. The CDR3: CASSFGTGPYEQYF. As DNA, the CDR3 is TGTGCCAGCAGCTTTGGGACAGGGCCTTACGAGCAGTACTTC.

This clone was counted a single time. CDR3 residues: CASSRALDKGPQETQYF. CDR3 in DNA: TGTGCCAGCAGCCGAGCGCTCGACAAGGGGCCACAAGAGACCCAGTACTTC. The chain is built from TRBV11-3 and TRBJ2-5; possible D gene TRBD1, 5 bases. V lost 5 bases and J 2 bases, leaving 21 bases between the germline ends. Germline V lookup: CDR1 SGHNT, CDR2 YENEEA. The CDR3 covers 17 residues.

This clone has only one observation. The CDR3 reads CASVGGAHHNEQFF. CDR3 DNA sequence: TGCGCCAGCGTGGGGGGGGCTCATCACAATGAGCAGTTCTTC. V gene TRBV5-1 combines with J gene TRBJ2-1, with D maybe TRBD2 (7 bases). The CDR3 is made up of 14 amino acids. Deletions cut 7 bases from V and 5 bases from J, with 16 bases between. CDR1 and CDR2 from the germline V gene are SGHRS and YFSETQ.

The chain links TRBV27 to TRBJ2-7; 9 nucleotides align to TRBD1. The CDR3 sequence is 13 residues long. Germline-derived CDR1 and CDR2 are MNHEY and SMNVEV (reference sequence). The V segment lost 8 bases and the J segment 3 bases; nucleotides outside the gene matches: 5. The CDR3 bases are TGTGCCAGCCAACAGGGGGCCCGCTACGAGCAGTACTTC. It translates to CASQQGARYEQYF.

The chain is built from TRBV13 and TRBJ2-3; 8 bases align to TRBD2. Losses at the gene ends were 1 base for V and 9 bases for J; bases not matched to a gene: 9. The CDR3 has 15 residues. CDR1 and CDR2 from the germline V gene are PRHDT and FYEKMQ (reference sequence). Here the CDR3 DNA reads TGTGCCAGCAGCTTAGAAGGCCTAGCGGGCTCGACGCAGTATTTT. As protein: CASSLEGLAGSTQYF.

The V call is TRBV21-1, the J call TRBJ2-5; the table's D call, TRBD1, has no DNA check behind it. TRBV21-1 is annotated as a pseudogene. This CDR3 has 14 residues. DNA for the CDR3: TGTGCCAGCAGCAACGACAGGGGGCAGGAGACCCAGTACTTC. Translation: CASSNDRGQETQYF.